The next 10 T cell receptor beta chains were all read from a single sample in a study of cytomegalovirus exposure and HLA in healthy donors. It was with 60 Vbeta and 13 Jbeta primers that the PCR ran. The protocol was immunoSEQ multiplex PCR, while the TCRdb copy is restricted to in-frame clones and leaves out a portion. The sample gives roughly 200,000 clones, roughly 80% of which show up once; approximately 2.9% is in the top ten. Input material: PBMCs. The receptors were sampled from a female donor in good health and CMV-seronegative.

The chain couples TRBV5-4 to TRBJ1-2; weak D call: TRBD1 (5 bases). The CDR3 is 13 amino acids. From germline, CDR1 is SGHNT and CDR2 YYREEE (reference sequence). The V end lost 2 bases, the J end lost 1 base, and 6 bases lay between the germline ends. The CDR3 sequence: CASSFGGNYGYTF. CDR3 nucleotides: TGTGCCAGCAGCTTCGGGGGTAACTATGGCTACACCTTC.

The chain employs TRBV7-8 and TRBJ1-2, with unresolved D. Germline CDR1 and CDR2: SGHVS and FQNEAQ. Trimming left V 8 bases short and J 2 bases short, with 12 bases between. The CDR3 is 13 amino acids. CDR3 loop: CASGLGVNYGYTF. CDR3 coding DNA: TGTGCCAGCGGATTAGGAGTAAACTATGGCTACACCTTC.

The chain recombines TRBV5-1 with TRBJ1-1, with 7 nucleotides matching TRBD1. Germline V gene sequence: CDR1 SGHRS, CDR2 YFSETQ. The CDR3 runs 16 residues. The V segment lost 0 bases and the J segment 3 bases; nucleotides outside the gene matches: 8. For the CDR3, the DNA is TGCGCCAGCAGCTTGGATGGGCGAAGGGGGCACACTGAAGCTTTCTTT. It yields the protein CASSLDGRRGHTEAFF.

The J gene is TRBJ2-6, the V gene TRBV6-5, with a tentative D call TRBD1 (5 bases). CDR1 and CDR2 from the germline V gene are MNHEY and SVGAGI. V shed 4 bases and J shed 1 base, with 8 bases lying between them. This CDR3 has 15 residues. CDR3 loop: CASSLAGSGANVLTF. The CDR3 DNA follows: TGTGCCAGCAGTTTGGCAGGGTCTGGGGCCAACGTCCTGACTTTC.

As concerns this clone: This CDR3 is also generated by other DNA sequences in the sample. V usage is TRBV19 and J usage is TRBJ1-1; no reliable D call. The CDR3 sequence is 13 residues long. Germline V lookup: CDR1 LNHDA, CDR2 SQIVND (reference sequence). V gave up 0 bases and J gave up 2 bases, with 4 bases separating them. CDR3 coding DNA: TGTGCCAGTAGTATAGACAGAAACACTGAAGCTTTCTTT. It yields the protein CASSIDRNTEAFF.

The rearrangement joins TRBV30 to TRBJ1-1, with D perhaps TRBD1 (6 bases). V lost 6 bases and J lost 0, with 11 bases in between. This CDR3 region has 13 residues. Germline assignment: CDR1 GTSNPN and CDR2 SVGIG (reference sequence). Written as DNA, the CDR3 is TGTGCCTGCAGCCGGACAGTGAACACTGAAGCTTTCTTT. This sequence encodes CACSRTVNTEAFF.

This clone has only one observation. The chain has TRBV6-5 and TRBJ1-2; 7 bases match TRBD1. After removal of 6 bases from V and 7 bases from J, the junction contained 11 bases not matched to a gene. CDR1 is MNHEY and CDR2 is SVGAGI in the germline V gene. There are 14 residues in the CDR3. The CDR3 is CASSPREGARGYTF. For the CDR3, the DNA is TGTGCCAGCAGCCCCCGGGAGGGGGCTCGTGGCTACACCTTC.

Written as DNA, the CDR3 is TGTGCCACCAGCAGAGAGGGACTAGCGGGTCCCTACGAGCAGTACTTC. Protein: CATSREGLAGPYEQYF. The chain joins TRBV15 to TRBJ2-7, with 12 bases fitting TRBD2. Germline V gene data show CDR1 as LNHNV and CDR2 as YYDKDF (reference sequence). J was trimmed by 2 bases and V by 0 bases; bases with no gene match: 2. The CDR3 length is 16 residues.

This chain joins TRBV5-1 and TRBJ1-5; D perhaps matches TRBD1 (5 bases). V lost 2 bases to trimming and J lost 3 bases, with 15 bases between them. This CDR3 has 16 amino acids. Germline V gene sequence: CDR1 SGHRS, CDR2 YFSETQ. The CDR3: CASSFSAGQYNQPQHF. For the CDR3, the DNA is TGCGCCAGCAGCTTTTCCGCGGGGCAGTACAATCAGCCCCAGCATTTT.

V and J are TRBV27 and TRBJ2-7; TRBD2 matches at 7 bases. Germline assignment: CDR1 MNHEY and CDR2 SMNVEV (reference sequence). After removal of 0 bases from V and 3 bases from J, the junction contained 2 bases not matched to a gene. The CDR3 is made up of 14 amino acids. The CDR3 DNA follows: TGTGCCAGCAGTTTATCTAGCGGGTTCTACGAGCAGTACTTC. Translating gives CASSLSSGFYEQYF.